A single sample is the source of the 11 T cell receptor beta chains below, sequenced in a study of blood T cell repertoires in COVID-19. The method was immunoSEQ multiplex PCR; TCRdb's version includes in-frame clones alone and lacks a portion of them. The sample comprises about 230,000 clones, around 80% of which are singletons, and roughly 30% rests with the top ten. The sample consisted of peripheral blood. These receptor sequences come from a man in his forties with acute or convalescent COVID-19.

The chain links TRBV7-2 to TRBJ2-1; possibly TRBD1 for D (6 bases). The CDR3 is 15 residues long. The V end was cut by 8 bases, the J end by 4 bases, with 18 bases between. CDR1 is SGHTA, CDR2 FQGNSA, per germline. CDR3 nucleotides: TGTGCCAGCGGCAGGGGTAGCGCCGCTTACAATGAGCAGTTCTTC. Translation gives CASGRGSAAYNEQFF. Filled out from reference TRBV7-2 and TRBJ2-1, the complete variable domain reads GAGVSQSPSNKVTEKGKDVELRCDPISGHTALYWYRQSLGQGLEFLIYFQGNSAPDKSGLPSDRFSAERTGGSVSTLTIQRTQQEDSAVYLCASGRGSAAYNEQFFGPGTRLTVL.

The CDR3 protein is CASSQVAGGAGQETQYF. In DNA, the CDR3 is TGTGCCAGCAGCCAAGTCGCAGGGGGCGCTGGACAAGAGACCCAGTACTTC. The gene calls are TRBV3-1 (or the pseudogene TRBV3-2) and TRBJ2-5; 8 bases match TRBD1. CDR1 LGHDT and CDR2 YNNKEL come from the germline V gene (reference sequence). V lost 1 base and J lost 2; bases outside the gene matches: 9. CDR3 length: 17 amino acids.

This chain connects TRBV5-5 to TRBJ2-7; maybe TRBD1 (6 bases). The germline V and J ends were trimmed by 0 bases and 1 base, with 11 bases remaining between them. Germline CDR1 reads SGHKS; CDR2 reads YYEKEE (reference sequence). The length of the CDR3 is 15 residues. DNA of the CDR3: TGTGCCAGCAGCTTGGGACAGGCGACGTCCTACGAGCAGTACTTC. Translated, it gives CASSLGQATSYEQYF.

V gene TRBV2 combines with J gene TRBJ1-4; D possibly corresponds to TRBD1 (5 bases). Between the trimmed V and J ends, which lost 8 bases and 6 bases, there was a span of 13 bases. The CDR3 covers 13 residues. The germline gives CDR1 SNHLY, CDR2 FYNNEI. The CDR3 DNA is TGTGCCAGCGGCAGGGAAGGATATGAAAAACTGTTTTTT. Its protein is CASGREGYEKLFF.

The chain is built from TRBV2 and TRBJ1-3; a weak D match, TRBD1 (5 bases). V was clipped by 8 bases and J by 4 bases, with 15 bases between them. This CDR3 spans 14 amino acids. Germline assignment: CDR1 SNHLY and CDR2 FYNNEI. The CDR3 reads CASSSVGGGNTIYF. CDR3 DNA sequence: TGTGCCAGCTCCTCCGTGGGGGGGGGAAACACCATATATTTT. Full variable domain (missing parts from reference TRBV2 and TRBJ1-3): EPEVTQTPSHQVTQMGQEVILRCVPISNHLYFYWYRQILGQKVEFLVSFYNNEISEKSEIFDDQFSVERPDGSNFTLKIRSTKLEDSAMYFCASSSVGGGNTIYFGEGSWLTVV.

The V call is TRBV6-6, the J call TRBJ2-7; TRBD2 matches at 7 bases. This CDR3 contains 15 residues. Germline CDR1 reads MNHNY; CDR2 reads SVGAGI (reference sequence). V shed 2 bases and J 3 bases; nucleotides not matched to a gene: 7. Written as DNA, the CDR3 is TGTGCCAGCAGTTACGCCCTAGCGGTAAACTACGAGCAGTACTTC. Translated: CASSYALAVNYEQYF.

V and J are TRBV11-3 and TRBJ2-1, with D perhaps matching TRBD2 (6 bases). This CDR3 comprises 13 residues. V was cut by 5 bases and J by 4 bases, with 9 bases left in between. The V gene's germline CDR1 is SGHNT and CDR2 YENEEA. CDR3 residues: CASSSGPYNEQFF. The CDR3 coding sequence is TGTGCCAGCAGCAGCGGGCCATACAATGAGCAGTTCTTC.

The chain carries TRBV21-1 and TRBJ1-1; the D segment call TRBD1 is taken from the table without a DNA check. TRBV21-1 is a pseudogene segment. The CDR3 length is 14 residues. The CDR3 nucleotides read TGTGCCAGCAGGCAGGGGGCAATGAACACTGAAGCTTTCTTT. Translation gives CASRQGAMNTEAFF.

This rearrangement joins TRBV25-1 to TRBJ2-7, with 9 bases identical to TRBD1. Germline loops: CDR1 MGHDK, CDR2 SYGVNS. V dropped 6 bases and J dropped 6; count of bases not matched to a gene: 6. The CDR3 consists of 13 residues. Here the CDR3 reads CASRGTGKLEQYF. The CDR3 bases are TGTGCCAGCAGGGGGACAGGGAAACTCGAGCAGTACTTC.

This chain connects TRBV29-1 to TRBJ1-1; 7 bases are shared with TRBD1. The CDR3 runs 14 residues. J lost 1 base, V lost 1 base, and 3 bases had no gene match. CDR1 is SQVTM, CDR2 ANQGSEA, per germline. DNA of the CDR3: TGCAGCGTTGAAGTGGACAGGAGGAACACTGAAGCTTTCTTT. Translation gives CSVEVDRRNTEAFF. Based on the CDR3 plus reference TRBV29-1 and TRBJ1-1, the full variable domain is SAVISQKPSRDICQRGTSLTIQCQVDSQVTMMFWYRQQPGQSLTLIATANQGSEATYESGFVIDKFPISRPNLTFSTLTVSNMSPEDSSIYLCSVEVDRRNTEAFFGQGTRLTVV.

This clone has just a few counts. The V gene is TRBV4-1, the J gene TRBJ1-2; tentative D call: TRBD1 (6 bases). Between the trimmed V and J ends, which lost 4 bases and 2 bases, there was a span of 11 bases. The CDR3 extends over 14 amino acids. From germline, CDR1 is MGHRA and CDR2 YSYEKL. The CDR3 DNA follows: TGCGCCAGCAGCCCGTCAGACAGGAACTATGGCTACACCTTC. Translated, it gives CASSPSDRNYGYTF.